This TCR beta chain was identified in a study of vaccination effects on CD4 cells after COVID-19. In the ViraFEST assay, antigen-specific CD4+ clonotypes were identified by expansion after peptide-pool stimulation. When less than 12 days of culture had elapsed, CD4+ T cells were isolated. Of the BNT162b2 and mRNA-1273 vaccines, participants received two doses of one or the other. With regard to this clone: Its cognate antigen is unknown.

The repertoire was sequenced with immunoSEQ multiplex PCR; TCRdb's copy has only in-frame clones and lacks some. The sample consists of approximately 30,000 clones, roughly 70% of them appearing once. V was trimmed by 6 bases and J by 8 bases, leaving 10 bases between them. CDR1 is LNHDA, CDR2 SQIVND, per germline (reference sequence). The CDR3 consists of 12 residues. Study-wide points: Clones of infection and vaccine origin contracted markedly late after vaccination. Convalescent patients in the study were few, and early post-infection timepoints were absent.

The sample was CD4+ T cells from PBMCs cultured with HCoV-NL63 spike peptides, taken after COVID-19 vaccination. The genes are TRBV19 and TRBJ1-4; TRBD1 is a possible D gene (6 bases). The origin of this receptor is a human donor who received a COVID-19 vaccine. The CDR3 nucleotides are TGTGCCAGTAGACAGGGCGGAGAAAAACTGTTTTTT. The encoded protein is CASRQGGEKLFF.